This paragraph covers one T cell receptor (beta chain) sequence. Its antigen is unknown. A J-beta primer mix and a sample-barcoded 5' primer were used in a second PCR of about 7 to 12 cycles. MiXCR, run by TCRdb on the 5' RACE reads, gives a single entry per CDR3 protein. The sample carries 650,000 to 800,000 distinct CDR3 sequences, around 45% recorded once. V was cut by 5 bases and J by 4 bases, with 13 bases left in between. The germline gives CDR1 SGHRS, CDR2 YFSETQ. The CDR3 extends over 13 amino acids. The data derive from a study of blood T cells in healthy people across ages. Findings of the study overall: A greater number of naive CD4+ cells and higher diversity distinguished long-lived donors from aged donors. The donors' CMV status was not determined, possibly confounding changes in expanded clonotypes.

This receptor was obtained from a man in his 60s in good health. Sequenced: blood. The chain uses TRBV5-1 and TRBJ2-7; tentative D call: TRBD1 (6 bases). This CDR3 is CASSIDRPYEQYF. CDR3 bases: TGCGCCAGCAGTATCGACAGGCCGTACGAGCAGTACTTC.